This T cell receptor beta chain is from a study of blood T cell repertoires in COVID-19. At the level of the study: Italy, Spain and the United States were the sources of the convalescent and acute COVID-19 samples. PBMCs, B-cell-depleted T cells, or T cells were the source of the cDNA or gDNA that made up the material.

Germline V gives CDR1 MNHEY, CDR2 SVGAGI. The CDR3 runs to 14 residues. V dropped 5 bases and J dropped 3 bases, with 14 bases sitting between them. Sequencing used immunoSEQ multiplex PCR; TCRdb keeps in-frame clones, though not all of them. The data hold 210,000 or so clones, with more than 80% observed a single time. Recovery among Cohort 3 donors was established by two negative PCRs, clearance, or symptom resolution. The specimen sequenced was PBMCs or T cells enriched from blood (not recorded which). This clonotype was obtained from a man aged 55 to 70 who had recovered from COVID-19. This chain links TRBV6-5 with TRBJ2-7; tentative D call: TRBD1 (6 bases). As DNA, the CDR3 is TGTGCCAGCAGTCCACAGGGTGCTCTCTACGAGCAGTACTTC. Residues: CASSPQGALYEQYF.